The source of this T cell receptor (beta chain) is a study of blood T cell repertoires in COVID-19. In terms of age and location, participants ranged from roughly 18 to 90 years and lived in under 30 US areas. Measured with immunoSEQ multiplex PCR; TCRdb has only the in-frame clones, and not every one. The sample yields 500,000 or so clones, roughly nine tenths seen once. The germline V gene encodes CDR1 LGHDT and CDR2 YNNKEL (reference sequence). V was clipped by 1 base and J by 0 bases, with 13 bases between them. The CDR3 extends over 16 amino acids. The V and J genes are TRBV3-1 (or the pseudogene TRBV3-2) and TRBJ2-7; D may be TRBD2 (5 bases). Sequenced: PBMCs or T cells enriched from blood (not recorded which). The receptor comes from a woman aged 18-29 years who had recovered from COVID-19. CDR3 nucleotide sequence: TGTGCCAGCAGCCAAGCGGGGTACTCCCCCTCCTACGAGCAGTACTTC. It encodes CASSQAGYSPSYEQYF.